A selection of T cell receptor beta chains follows, all from one sample in a study of cytotoxic CD8 clonotypes in ibrutinib-treated CLL. The method was immunoSEQ multiplex PCR; TCRdb's version includes in-frame clones alone and lacks a portion of them. This sample has 250,000 to 350,000 clones; roughly four fifths occur once, and the top ten carry around 6%. Sequencing used PBMCs, obtained at disease progression, from a patient treated with ibrutinib. These receptors came from a human donor with chronic lymphocytic leukemia. The CDR3 runs from the conserved cysteine through the conserved F or W. D genes are given only for firm matches. Size values are once, few and many counts, or a class for expanded clones, and some rows have none.

CDR3aa,CDR3nt,j_gene,abundance,d_gene,v_gene
CATSAGTGYEKLFF,TGTGCCACCTCGGCCGGGACAGGGTACGAAAAACTGTTTTTT,TRBJ1-4,-,TRBD1,TRBV15
CASSVFSSGNTIYF,TGTGCCAGCAGTGTTTTCAGCTCTGGAAACACCATATATTTT,TRBJ1-3,-,-,TRBV2
CASSLDWAGSYEQYF,TGTGCCAGCAGCTTAGATTGGGCAGGGAGCTACGAGCAGTACTTC,TRBJ2-7,-,-,TRBV11-2
CASSLVGVARAGGRKEQYF,TGTGCCAGCAGCTTAGTAGGGGTTGCAAGGGCGGGAGGGCGAAAGGAGCAGTACTTC,TRBJ2-7,once,TRBD2,TRBV7-8
CASSFSAHSTDTQYF,TGTGCCAGCAGTTTCTCGGCTCATAGCACAGATACGCAGTATTTT,TRBJ2-3,-,-,TRBV28
CASSLQDTDTQYF,TGCGCCAGCAGCTTACAAGACACAGATACGCAGTATTTT,TRBJ2-3,-,-,TRBV5-1
CASSLKFGPQDNEQFF,TGTGCCAGCAGCTTAAAATTCGGCCCCCAGGACAATGAGCAGTTCTTC,TRBJ2-1,-,-,TRBV11-3
CASKLGPNTGELFF,TGTGCCAGCAAGCTGGGCCCGAACACCGGGGAGCTGTTTTTT,TRBJ2-2,few,-,TRBV2
CASSERQGRWETQYF,TGTGCCAGCAGCGAACGACAGGGGAGGTGGGAGACCCAGTACTTC,TRBJ2-5,-,TRBD1,TRBV7-8
CASSESLGQGGTEAFF,TGCGCCAGCAGTGAGTCGCTCGGACAGGGAGGTACTGAAGCTTTCTTT,TRBJ1-1,-,TRBD1,TRBV10-1
CASSQDRADTQYF,TGTGCCAGCAGCCAAGATAGGGCAGATACGCAGTATTTT,TRBJ2-3,-,-,TRBV14
CASSLGGPSQQYF,TGTGCCAGCAGCTTAGGTGGACCGTCGCAGCAGTACTTC,TRBJ2-7,-,-,TRBV13
CASSYDRNEQFF,TGCGCCAGCAGCTATGACCGCAATGAGCAGTTCTTC,TRBJ2-1,-,-,TRBV4-1
CASSRPRDVQTNEKLFF,TGTGCCAGTAGTAGACCCAGGGACGTCCAAACTAATGAAAAACTGTTTTTT,TRBJ1-4,-,-,TRBV19
CASSLARHTEAFF,TGTGCCAGCAGCTTAGCCAGGCACACTGAAGCTTTCTTT,TRBJ1-1,-,-,TRBV11-1
CSVVPPASDGYTF,TGCAGCGTTGTACCGCCAGCATCTGATGGCTACACCTTC,TRBJ1-2,few,-,TRBV29-1
CASSLPAALTDTQYF,TGTGCCAGCAGTTTGCCAGCGGCGTTGACAGATACGCAGTATTTT,TRBJ2-3,few,-,TRBV28
CSASVTDTQYF,TGCAGTGCTAGCGTCACAGATACGCAGTATTTT,TRBJ2-3,-,-,TRBV20-1
CASSRDRGGLNTEAFF,TGCGCCAGCAGTAGGGACAGGGGGGGATTAAACACTGAAGCTTTCTTT,TRBJ1-1,-,TRBD1,TRBV10-1
CASRDNMNTEAFF,TGCGCCAGCAGGGACAACATGAACACTGAAGCTTTCTTT,TRBJ1-1,-,-,TRBV5-1
CASSQDEGVETQYF,TGCGCCAGCAGCCAAGATGAGGGGGTGGAGACCCAGTACTTC,TRBJ2-5,-,-,TRBV4-1
CSARIGNTIYF,TGCAGTGCTAGAATTGGAAACACCATATATTTT,TRBJ1-3,-,-,TRBV20-1
CASSEWRGETQYF,TGTGCCAGCAGTGAATGGCGGGGGGAGACCCAGTACTTC,TRBJ2-5,-,TRBD2,TRBV2
CASRAGTGGKSGANVLTF,TGTGCCAGTAGGGCCGGAACAGGGGGCAAATCTGGGGCCAACGTCCTGACTTTC,TRBJ2-6,-,TRBD1,TRBV19
CASSQEGGSSGANVLTF,TGTGCCAGCAGCCAAGAAGGCGGAAGCTCTGGGGCCAACGTCCTGACTTTC,TRBJ2-6,few,-,TRBV4-2
CASRPGQNLNGYTF,TGTGCCAGCAGACCAGGACAGAATTTGAATGGCTACACCTTC,TRBJ1-2,-,-,TRBV28
CASSLSSYEQYF,TGTGCCAGCAGCTTGAGCTCCTACGAGCAGTACTTC,TRBJ2-7,few,-,TRBV5-5
CASSVVVGQPQHF,TGTGCCAGCAGTGTTGTGGTTGGTCAGCCCCAGCATTTT,TRBJ1-5,-,-,TRBV6-1
CATMTGRVAETQYF,TGTGCCACCATGACAGGGAGGGTGGCAGAGACCCAGTACTTC,TRBJ2-5,-,-,TRBV2
CASSPPLGMNTGELFF,TGTGCCAGCTCACCACCGCTCGGGATGAACACCGGGGAGCTGTTTTTT,TRBJ2-2,few,-,TRBV18
CASSGANVLTF,TGTGCCTCCTCTGGGGCCAACGTCCTGACTTTC,TRBJ2-6,few,-,TRBV27
CAISGHTDTQYF,TGTGCCATCAGTGGGCACACAGATACGCAGTATTTT,TRBJ2-3,-,-,TRBV10-3
CASSTPGGASETQYF,TGTGCCAGCAGTACCCCAGGGGGAGCGTCAGAGACCCAGTACTTC,TRBJ2-5,-,TRBD1,TRBV6-5
CSVGTGQGGYEQYF,TGCAGCGTGGGGACGGGACAGGGGGGATACGAGCAGTACTTC,TRBJ2-7,once,TRBD1,TRBV29-1
CASSDRVFAGEQYF,TGTGCCAGCAGCGACAGGGTTTTCGCAGGGGAGCAGTACTTC,TRBJ2-7,-,-,TRBV9
CASSRWGTEAFF,TGCGCCAGCAGTCGCTGGGGCACTGAAGCTTTCTTT,TRBJ1-1,once,-,TRBV10-1
CASSESLFQETQYF,TGTGCCAGCAGTGAATCTCTATTCCAAGAGACCCAGTACTTC,TRBJ2-5,-,-,TRBV25-1
CASSNYLASPLHF,TGTGCCAGCAGCAATTACTTGGCTTCACCCCTCCACTTT,TRBJ1-6,-,-,TRBV7-2
CASSFAQGARYEQYF,TGTGCCAGCAGTTTTGCGCAGGGGGCGAGGTACGAGCAGTACTTC,TRBJ2-7,-,TRBD1,TRBV27
CASSLSPGGSYEQYF,TGTGCCAGCAGCTTAAGTCCGGGGGGGTCCTACGAGCAGTACTTC,TRBJ2-7,-,TRBD2,TRBV11-2
CASSSSRGPGVETQYF,TGTGCCAGCAGTTCCTCTAGGGGGCCAGGGGTGGAGACCCAGTACTTC,TRBJ2-5,once,TRBD1,TRBV6-5